A selection of T cell receptor beta chains follows, all from one sample in a study of T-cell reconstitution after alpha-beta-depleted transplantation in children. Each CDR3 protein gets one entry after TCRdb re-called the PCR reads with MiXCR. The sample lists about a million distinct CDR3 sequences, about 29% occurring once. The source was PBMCs, mostly from graft donor cells, collected 360 days after TCRalphabeta/CD19-depleted stem cell transplant. All receptors derive from a boy in the first two years of life who had a stem cell transplant for SCID, so the T cells may come from the graft donor. CDR3s include the opening cysteine and the closing phenylalanine or tryptophan. Fields, in order: V gene, D gene, CDR3 length, J gene, clone size, CDR3 protein, CDR3 DNA. The D gene is left open where the match is weak. Size is stated for part of the rows, as once, few or many counts, or as a class when the clone is expanded.

>TRBV11-2|-|18|TRBJ2-7|-
CASSTLGSWIGGSYEQYF
TGTGCCAGCAGCACGCTTGGGTCGTGGATTGGTGGGTCCTACGAGCAGTACTTC
>TRBV7-3|-|14|TRBJ2-3|-
CASSQSSSTDTQYF
TGTGCCAGCAGCCAGTCGTCTAGCACAGATACGCAGTATTTT
>TRBV5-1|-|14|TRBJ1-1|few
CASSSVFPNTEAFF
TGCGCCAGCAGTTCAGTTTTCCCGAACACTGAAGCTTTCTTT
>TRBV7-3|-|18|TRBJ2-6|-
CASSSTSFGPSGANVLTF
TGTGCCAGCAGCTCTACTTCATTCGGCCCCTCTGGGGCCAACGTCCTGACTTTC
>TRBV5-1|-|12|TRBJ1-2|-
CASSQGHDGYTF
TGCGCCAGCAGCCAAGGACACGATGGCTACACCTTC
>TRBV11-2|TRBD2|15|TRBJ2-3|-
CASSPLGRAADTQYF
TGTGCCAGCAGCCCTCTCGGGAGGGCAGCTGATACGCAGTATTTT
>TRBV28|-|11|TRBJ2-5|-
CASSLSVTQYF
TGTGCCAGCAGTTTAAGCGTGACCCAGTACTTC
>TRBV4-2|-|15|TRBJ2-7|few
CASSRVKTASYEQYF
TGTGCCAGCAGCCGAGTTAAGACAGCCTCCTACGAGCAGTACTTC
>TRBV5-5|-|15|TRBJ2-1|few
CASSLESGPYNEQFF
TGTGCCAGCAGCTTGGAGTCAGGGCCCTACAATGAGCAGTTCTTC
>TRBV12-3/TRBV12-4|-|15|TRBJ2-2|few
CASSKGGVNTGELFF
TGTGCCAGCAGCAAGGGGGGGGTGAACACCGGGGAGCTGTTTTTT
>TRBV4-3|-|15|TRBJ2-5|few
CASSQGNQVGETQYF
TGCGCCAGCAGCCAAGGGAACCAGGTCGGGGAGACCCAGTACTTC